These T cell receptor beta chains were read from a single sample in a study of shared clonotypes between healthy human individuals. Here immunoSEQ multiplex PCR was the method, and the copy in TCRdb shows in-frame clones only, minus some. This sample has about 2.4 million clones, with roughly 93% found just once. The sample was naive CD4+ T cells from PBMCs. The receptors derive from a young man in good health. Some clones in this sample may be carry-over from other donors' samples. The CDR3 runs from the conserved cysteine through the conserved F or W. A D gene is named only where the DNA matches it firmly. Size values are once, few and many counts, or a class for expanded clones, and some rows have none.

cdr3_aa: CASSLRTGMNTEAFF; cdr3_nt: TGTGCCAGCAGCCTCAGGACAGGGATGAACACTGAAGCTTTCTTT; j_call: TRBJ1-1; d_call: TRBD1; v_call: TRBV7-2; clone_size: .
cdr3_aa: CASSLRYGGGGEAFF; cdr3_nt: TGTGCCAGCAGTTTAAGATATGGGGGCGGAGGTGAAGCTTTCTTT; j_call: TRBJ1-1; d_call: .; v_call: TRBV27; clone_size: .
cdr3_aa: CASVKLRTGGSYTF; cdr3_nt: TGTGCCAGCGTTAAACTCAGGACAGGGGGCAGCTACACCTTC; j_call: TRBJ1-2; d_call: TRBD1; v_call: TRBV6-1; clone_size: .
cdr3_aa: CASSLRLAGGLAEQYF; cdr3_nt: TGCGCCAGCAGCCTGCGACTAGCGGGAGGGCTGGCGGAGCAGTACTTC; j_call: TRBJ2-7; d_call: TRBD2; v_call: TRBV5-1; clone_size: .
cdr3_aa: CASSRGGHNGYTF; cdr3_nt: TGTGCCAGCAGCCGAGGGGGGCACAATGGCTACACCTTC; j_call: TRBJ1-2; d_call: .; v_call: TRBV28; clone_size: once
cdr3_aa: CASSDSGRWQFF; cdr3_nt: TGTGCCAGCAGTGATAGTGGGAGGTGGCAGTTCTTC; j_call: TRBJ2-1; d_call: .; v_call: TRBV2; clone_size: .
cdr3_aa: CASSRSSPQPQHF; cdr3_nt: TGTGCCAGCAGCCGCAGTTCCCCTCAGCCCCAGCATTTT; j_call: TRBJ1-5; d_call: .; v_call: TRBV7-9; clone_size: .
cdr3_aa: CASSLMWESPLETQYF; cdr3_nt: TGCGCCAGCAGCTTGATGTGGGAGTCTCCGCTGGAGACCCAGTACTTC; j_call: TRBJ2-5; d_call: .; v_call: TRBV5-1; clone_size: .
cdr3_aa: CASARAGQSYEQYF; cdr3_nt: TGTGCCAGCGCCCGGGCAGGACAGTCCTACGAGCAGTACTTC; j_call: TRBJ2-7; d_call: .; v_call: TRBV9; clone_size: .
cdr3_aa: CASSYTPGRGVTDTQYF; cdr3_nt: TGTGCCAGCTCATACACGCCGGGACGGGGAGTCACAGATACGCAGTATTTT; j_call: TRBJ2-3; d_call: .; v_call: TRBV18; clone_size: .
cdr3_aa: CASSYMGASTEAFF; cdr3_nt: TGTGCCAGCAGTTACATGGGGGCTAGTACTGAAGCTTTCTTT; j_call: TRBJ1-1; d_call: .; v_call: TRBV6-5; clone_size: .
cdr3_aa: CASSLSRNHEQYF; cdr3_nt: TGTGCCAGCAGCCTCTCGAGAAACCACGAGCAGTACTTC; j_call: TRBJ2-7; d_call: .; v_call: TRBV7-9; clone_size: .
cdr3_aa: CASSWGLAYEQYF; cdr3_nt: TGTGCCAGCAGTTGGGGACTAGCCTACGAGCAGTACTTC; j_call: TRBJ2-7; d_call: TRBD2; v_call: TRBV27; clone_size: .
cdr3_aa: CASSPRSPLLEGNSYEQYF; cdr3_nt: TGTGCCAGCAGCCCCCGAAGCCCCCTATTGGAGGGCAACTCCTACGAGCAGTACTTC; j_call: TRBJ2-7; d_call: .; v_call: TRBV21-1; clone_size: .
cdr3_aa: CASGLRWLGAEAFF; cdr3_nt: TGTGCCAGCGGCTTACGGTGGTTGGGCGCTGAAGCTTTCTTT; j_call: TRBJ1-1; d_call: .; v_call: TRBV11-2; clone_size: .
cdr3_aa: CASSTSSGRPLKQYF; cdr3_nt: TGTGCCAGCAGCACTTCTAGCGGGAGGCCCTTGAAGCAGTACTTC; j_call: TRBJ2-7; d_call: TRBD2; v_call: TRBV14; clone_size: .
cdr3_aa: CSARTGNEKLFF; cdr3_nt: TGCAGCGCGCGGACGGGTAATGAAAAACTGTTTTTT; j_call: TRBJ1-4; d_call: .; v_call: TRBV29-1; clone_size: few
cdr3_aa: CASNPTGDNYGYTF; cdr3_nt: TGTGCCAGCAACCCGACAGGAGATAACTATGGCTACACCTTC; j_call: TRBJ1-2; d_call: .; v_call: TRBV9; clone_size: .
cdr3_aa: CAIGNRGNEQFF; cdr3_nt: TGTGCCATCGGAAACAGGGGAAATGAGCAGTTCTTC; j_call: TRBJ2-1; d_call: TRBD1; v_call: TRBV10-3; clone_size: .
cdr3_aa: CASSLIQVGSTGELFF; cdr3_nt: TGTGCCAGCAGCTTAATCCAGGTTGGGAGCACCGGGGAGCTGTTTTTT; j_call: TRBJ2-2; d_call: .; v_call: TRBV7-3; clone_size: .
cdr3_aa: CSLSGRMNTEAFF; cdr3_nt: TGCAGCCTCTCCGGGCGTATGAACACTGAAGCTTTCTTT; j_call: TRBJ1-1; d_call: .; v_call: TRBV29-1; clone_size: .
cdr3_aa: CASSPQGAAGANVLTF; cdr3_nt: TGTGCCAGCTCACCGCAGGGGGCGGCTGGGGCCAACGTCCTGACTTTC; j_call: TRBJ2-6; d_call: TRBD1; v_call: TRBV18; clone_size: .
cdr3_aa: CASHKDRGPRNQPQHF; cdr3_nt: TGTGCCAGCCACAAAGACAGGGGGCCGCGCAATCAGCCCCAGCATTTT; j_call: TRBJ1-5; d_call: TRBD1; v_call: TRBV28; clone_size: .
cdr3_aa: CASSGGTFVYGYTF; cdr3_nt: TGTGCCAGCAGCGGAGGGACATTTGTCTATGGCTACACCTTC; j_call: TRBJ1-2; d_call: .; v_call: TRBV9; clone_size: .
cdr3_aa: CASRGLAGTRETQYF; cdr3_nt: TGTGCCAGCAGGGGACTAGCGGGAACAAGAGAGACCCAGTACTTC; j_call: TRBJ2-5; d_call: TRBD2; v_call: TRBV27; clone_size: .
cdr3_aa: CASSEGNQPQHF; cdr3_nt: TGCGCCAGCAGTGAGGGCAATCAGCCCCAGCATTTT; j_call: TRBJ1-5; d_call: .; v_call: TRBV10-1; clone_size: .
cdr3_aa: CASSDTGRETQYF; cdr3_nt: TGTGCCAGCAGTGATACAGGACGGGAGACCCAGTACTTC; j_call: TRBJ2-5; d_call: .; v_call: TRBV28; clone_size: .
cdr3_aa: CASSRGSNQPQHF; cdr3_nt: TGTGCCAGCTCTAGGGGAAGCAATCAGCCCCAGCATTTT; j_call: TRBJ1-5; d_call: .; v_call: TRBV25-1; clone_size: once
cdr3_aa: CASSPTGEAGNTIYF; cdr3_nt: TGTGCCAGCAGCCCAACGGGGGAAGCTGGAAACACCATATATTTT; j_call: TRBJ1-3; d_call: .; v_call: TRBV11-2; clone_size: .
cdr3_aa: CAWSWQGVTEAFF; cdr3_nt: TGTGCCTGGAGTTGGCAGGGGGTTACTGAAGCTTTCTTT; j_call: TRBJ1-1; d_call: TRBD1; v_call: TRBV30; clone_size: .
cdr3_aa: CAWSGELRSEQFF; cdr3_nt: TGTGCCTGGAGTGGAGAACTCAGGAGTGAGCAGTTCTTC; j_call: TRBJ2-1; d_call: .; v_call: TRBV30; clone_size: .
cdr3_aa: CASSPTGLDQPQHF; cdr3_nt: TGTGCCAGCTCACCGACAGGGTTGGATCAGCCCCAGCATTTT; j_call: TRBJ1-5; d_call: TRBD1; v_call: TRBV18; clone_size: .
cdr3_aa: CASSDDHQGTPGELFF; cdr3_nt: TGTGCCAGCAGTGACGACCACCAGGGCACCCCCGGGGAGCTGTTTTTT; j_call: TRBJ2-2; d_call: .; v_call: TRBV25-1; clone_size: .
cdr3_aa: CASSLGSTGIYF; cdr3_nt: TGTGCCAGCAGCCTGGGGAGTACGGGCATATATTTT; j_call: TRBJ1-3; d_call: .; v_call: TRBV7-2; clone_size: .
cdr3_aa: CASSSSGTGQSGYTF; cdr3_nt: TGTGCCAGCAGTTCGTCCGGGACAGGGCAATCTGGCTACACCTTC; j_call: TRBJ1-2; d_call: TRBD1; v_call: TRBV28; clone_size: .
cdr3_aa: CASSPRPEVQHTEAFF; cdr3_nt: TGCGCCAGCAGCCCCCGCCCCGAGGTTCAGCACACTGAAGCTTTCTTT; j_call: TRBJ1-1; d_call: .; v_call: TRBV4-1; clone_size: .
cdr3_aa: CASQTAISGNTIYF; cdr3_nt: TGTGCCAGTCAGACAGCAATCTCTGGAAACACCATATATTTT; j_call: TRBJ1-3; d_call: .; v_call: TRBV19; clone_size: .
cdr3_aa: CASRIPGHTGELFF; cdr3_nt: TGCGCCAGCAGAATTCCAGGGCACACCGGGGAGCTGTTTTTT; j_call: TRBJ2-2; d_call: .; v_call: TRBV5-1; clone_size: .
cdr3_aa: CASSWNRQYRQETQYF; cdr3_nt: TGTGCCAGCAGCTGGAACCGACAGTATAGGCAAGAGACCCAGTACTTC; j_call: TRBJ2-5; d_call: .; v_call: TRBV7-9; clone_size: .
cdr3_aa: CASSQPRGLGNEQFF; cdr3_nt: TGCGCCAGCAGCCAACCAAGGGGACTAGGCAATGAGCAGTTCTTC; j_call: TRBJ2-1; d_call: TRBD2; v_call: TRBV4-1; clone_size: .
cdr3_aa: CASSSTLNTEAFF; cdr3_nt: TGTGCCAGCAGTAGTACCCTGAACACTGAAGCTTTCTTT; j_call: TRBJ1-1; d_call: .; v_call: TRBV6-4; clone_size: .
cdr3_aa: CASLPAGHGWEQYF; cdr3_nt: TGTGCCAGCCTTCCAGCGGGACATGGATGGGAGCAGTACTTC; j_call: TRBJ2-7; d_call: .; v_call: TRBV28; clone_size: once
cdr3_aa: CATWDRPETQYF; cdr3_nt: TGTGCCACTTGGGACAGGCCAGAGACCCAGTACTTC; j_call: TRBJ2-5; d_call: TRBD1; v_call: TRBV6-5; clone_size: .
cdr3_aa: CASRGLPAGAFF; cdr3_nt: TGTGCCAGCAGGGGATTACCAGCGGGAGCTTTCTTT; j_call: TRBJ1-1; d_call: .; v_call: TRBV2; clone_size: .
cdr3_aa: CASSPGQSSIRGYTF; cdr3_nt: TGCGCCAGCAGCCCAGGACAGTCCTCTATCCGAGGCTACACCTTC; j_call: TRBJ1-2; d_call: .; v_call: TRBV5-1; clone_size: .
cdr3_aa: CASSPGASGTSGKQFF; cdr3_nt: TGTGCCAGCAGCCCTGGGGCTTCCGGGACTAGCGGCAAGCAGTTCTTC; j_call: TRBJ2-1; d_call: TRBD2; v_call: TRBV7-3; clone_size: .
cdr3_aa: CATSRRGSYEQYF; cdr3_nt: TGTGCCACCAGTAGACGGGGATCCTACGAGCAGTACTTC; j_call: TRBJ2-7; d_call: .; v_call: TRBV15; clone_size: .
cdr3_aa: CAIRTGLGQPQHF; cdr3_nt: TGTGCCATCAGGACAGGGTTGGGTCAGCCCCAGCATTTT; j_call: TRBJ1-5; d_call: TRBD1; v_call: TRBV10-3; clone_size: .
cdr3_aa: CASSFDRLGETQYF; cdr3_nt: TGTGCCAGCAGTTTTGACCGACTGGGGGAGACCCAGTACTTC; j_call: TRBJ2-5; d_call: .; v_call: TRBV28; clone_size: .
cdr3_aa: CASSPPTGTYGYTF; cdr3_nt: TGTGCCAGCTCACCACCGACAGGGACCTATGGCTACACCTTC; j_call: TRBJ1-2; d_call: TRBD1; v_call: TRBV18; clone_size: .
cdr3_aa: CASSTKAGGEGNTEAFF; cdr3_nt: TGTGCCAGCAGCACAAAGGCGGGGGGCGAGGGGAACACTGAAGCTTTCTTT; j_call: TRBJ1-1; d_call: .; v_call: TRBV21-1; clone_size: .
cdr3_aa: CAWSVSYEQYF; cdr3_nt: TGTGCCTGGAGTGTCTCCTACGAGCAGTACTTC; j_call: TRBJ2-7; d_call: .; v_call: TRBV30; clone_size: .
cdr3_aa: CASSQGREGGSDTQYF; cdr3_nt: TGCGCCAGCAGCCAAGGACGGGAGGGGGGATCGGATACGCAGTATTTT; j_call: TRBJ2-3; d_call: TRBD2; v_call: TRBV4-3; clone_size: .
cdr3_aa: CASSQGLGQGARYEQYF; cdr3_nt: TGCGCCAGCAGCCAAGGTCTGGGACAGGGGGCCCGCTACGAGCAGTACTTC; j_call: TRBJ2-7; d_call: TRBD1; v_call: TRBV4-3; clone_size: .
cdr3_aa: CASSPSGRTYNEQFF; cdr3_nt: TGTGCCAGCAGCCCTAGCGGGAGAACCTACAATGAGCAGTTCTTC; j_call: TRBJ2-1; d_call: TRBD2; v_call: TRBV9; clone_size: .
cdr3_aa: CASSLDGSYGYTF; cdr3_nt: TGTGCCAGCAGCTTAGATGGAAGCTATGGCTACACCTTC; j_call: TRBJ1-2; d_call: .; v_call: TRBV11-2; clone_size: .
cdr3_aa: CASSLGQSQETQYF; cdr3_nt: TGCGCCAGCAGCTTAGGGCAGAGCCAAGAGACCCAGTACTTC; j_call: TRBJ2-5; d_call: .; v_call: TRBV5-1; clone_size: .
cdr3_aa: CASSLEGAGGRTDTQYF; cdr3_nt: TGTGCCAGCAGTTTAGAAGGGGCGGGAGGGCGCACAGATACGCAGTATTTT; j_call: TRBJ2-3; d_call: TRBD2; v_call: TRBV27; clone_size: .
cdr3_aa: CASSLFGRGGSTDTQYF; cdr3_nt: TGCGCCAGCAGCTTGTTCGGCAGGGGTGGAAGCACAGATACGCAGTATTTT; j_call: TRBJ2-3; d_call: .; v_call: TRBV5-1; clone_size: .
cdr3_aa: CASRGTSSGGTDTQYF; cdr3_nt: TGTGCCAGCAGGGGAACCTCTAGCGGAGGCACAGATACGCAGTATTTT; j_call: TRBJ2-3; d_call: TRBD2; v_call: TRBV2; clone_size: once